The T cell receptor beta chain under discussion was sequenced for a study of blood T cells in healthy people across ages. At the level of the study: The template switching approach captured approximately one barcoded beta molecule for every two T cells. General study findings and limits: Conclusively comparing naive with antigen-experienced cells was impossible with unsorted PBMCs.

With regard to this clonotype: Its cognate antigen is unknown.

The ends were cut back, 5 bases at V and 7 bases at J, with 11 bases in the middle. This CDR3 spans 13 amino acids. Germline V lookup: CDR1 LNHNV, CDR2 YYDKDF (reference sequence). The second PCR ran roughly 7 to 11 cycles with a sample-barcoded 5' primer and J-beta primers. One entry per CDR3 protein results from TCRdb running MiXCR on the 5' RACE reads. Of fewer than 900,000 distinct CDR3 sequences listed, roughly two fifths are singletons. The clonotype was recovered from a woman aged 55-69 years in good health. The V and J genes are TRBV15 and TRBJ1-4; D gene unclear. The material sequenced was blood. CDR3 sequence: CATSGGGSEKLFF. In DNA, the CDR3 is TGTGCCACCAGCGGAGGCGGGAGTGAAAAACTGTTTTTT.